A selection of T cell receptor beta chains follows, all from one sample in a study of T-cell memory formation after mild COVID-19. TCRdb fed the 5' RACE reads into MiXCR, producing one record per CDR3 protein. The sample contains around 130,000 distinct CDR3 sequences, roughly 13% of which appear only once. The sequencing sample was made of PBMCs or a T cell subset sorted from them (not recorded which). Receptor source: an adult woman who had mild COVID-19 (a few samples of this study predate the infection). Cell type and time point are not known. Both conserved end residues are part of each CDR3.

cdr3_aa v_call
CASSPPWGAGELFF TRBV12-3/TRBV12-4
CASSHWTASYEQYF TRBV7-2
CATSVGAGFSYNEQFF TRBV24-1
CASSLSAMNAEAFF TRBV27
CASSPGDPYEQYF TRBV18
CASITGTSEYNEQFF TRBV7-6
CASTRGDRQETQYF TRBV5-6
CASSPGAPYEQYF TRBV3-1
CASSLGPSQGAGEQYF TRBV11-2
CASSQVPGYEQYF TRBV4-1
CAWNGGINEKLFF TRBV30
CASSPTYEQYF TRBV2
CASSQEIETGGRGTYEQYF TRBV4-3
CASSDRQGGNTEAFF TRBV2
CASSPIGIEQFF TRBV12-3/TRBV12-4
CASSFLSGVTDTQYF TRBV5-1
CASIENTEAFF TRBV19
CATSRDPGVWGTGELFF TRBV15
CASSLTTGGRADNEQFF TRBV7-3
CASNWGGANGYTF TRBV12-3/TRBV12-4
CASSFSGGGDTQYF TRBV12-3/TRBV12-4
CSVLPDSNEQFF TRBV29-1
CASILGGYVPGELFF TRBV12-3/TRBV12-4
CASSAPDNEQFF TRBV25-1
CASSLHEQYF TRBV28
CSARGTGFGLEQFF TRBV20-1
CASSPQGNEQFF TRBV12-3/TRBV12-4
CASSQGGGRAYEQYF TRBV4-2
CASSLESSVITEAFF TRBV7-8
CASSPDRGNEQFF TRBV18
CASSLAPGNEQYF TRBV7-6
CASLSRDSRFNEKLFF TRBV7-9
CATLERGRETQYF TRBV24-1
CASSHVGQGGDEQFF TRBV4-1
CASSQGELAGISYEQYF TRBV4-2